This T cell receptor (beta chain) was found in a study of T-cell memory formation after mild COVID-19. Findings and limits, study-wide: Cross-reactive memory seemingly joined, as some responding clones were found in pre-infection memory.

TCRdb recomputed calls from the 5' RACE reads with MiXCR, one row per CDR3 protein. The table has a few hundred thousand distinct CDR3 sequences, 20% to 25% seen once. As for this clonotype: Antigen specificity is unknown.

Germline-derived CDR1 and CDR2 are SGHRS and YFSETQ. CDR3 size: 13 residues. V dropped 7 bases and J dropped 1; count of bases not matched to a gene: 2. The source material was PBMCs or a T cell subset sorted from them (not recorded which). The receptor was derived from a man younger than 35 who had mild COVID-19 (a few samples of this study predate the infection). Cell type and time point are not known. V is TRBV5-1 and J is TRBJ1-1; TRBD1 agrees at 9 bases. The CDR3 DNA reads as TGCGCCAGCCGGGACAGGGCGAACACTGAAGCTTTCTTT. Translating it yields CASRDRANTEAFF.